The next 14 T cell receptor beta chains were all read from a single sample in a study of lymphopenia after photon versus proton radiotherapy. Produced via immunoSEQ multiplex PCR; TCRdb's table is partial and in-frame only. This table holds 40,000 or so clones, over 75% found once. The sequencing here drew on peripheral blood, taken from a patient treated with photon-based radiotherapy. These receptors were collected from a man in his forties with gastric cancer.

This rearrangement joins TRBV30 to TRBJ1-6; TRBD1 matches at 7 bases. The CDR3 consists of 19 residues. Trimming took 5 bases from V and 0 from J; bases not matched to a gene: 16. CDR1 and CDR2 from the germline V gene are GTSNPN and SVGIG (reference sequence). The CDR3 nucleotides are TGTGCCTGGTGGACAGGATTGAGTAGTTCGAGCTCCTATAATTCACCCCTCCACTTT. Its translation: CAWWTGLSSSSSYNSPLHF.

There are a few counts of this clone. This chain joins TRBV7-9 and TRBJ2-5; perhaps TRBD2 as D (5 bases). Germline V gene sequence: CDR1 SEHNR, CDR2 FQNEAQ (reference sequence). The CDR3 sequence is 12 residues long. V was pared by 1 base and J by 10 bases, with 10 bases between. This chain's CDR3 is CASSLVGSGQYF. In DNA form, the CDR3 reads TGTGCCAGCAGCTTAGTTGGGAGTGGCCAGTACTTC. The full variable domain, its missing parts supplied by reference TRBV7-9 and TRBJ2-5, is DTGVSQNPRHKITKRGQNVTFRCDPISEHNRLYWYRQTLGQGPEFLTYFQNEAQLEKSRLLSDRFSAERPKGSFSTLEIQRTEQGDSAMYLCASSLVGSGQYFGPGTRLLVL.

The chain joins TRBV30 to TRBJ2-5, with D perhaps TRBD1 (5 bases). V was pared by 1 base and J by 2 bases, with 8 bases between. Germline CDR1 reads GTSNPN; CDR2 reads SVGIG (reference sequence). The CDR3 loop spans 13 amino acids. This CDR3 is CAWSATVQETQYF. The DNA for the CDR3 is TGTGCCTGGAGTGCGACAGTACAAGAGACCCAGTACTTC.

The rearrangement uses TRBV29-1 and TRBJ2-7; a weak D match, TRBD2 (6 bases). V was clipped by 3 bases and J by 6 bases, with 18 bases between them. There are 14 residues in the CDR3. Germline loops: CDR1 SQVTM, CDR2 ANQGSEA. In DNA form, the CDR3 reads TGCAGCGTTGACCTCCTCGGGGGTAAGGGCGAGCAGTACTTC. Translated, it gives CSVDLLGGKGEQYF.

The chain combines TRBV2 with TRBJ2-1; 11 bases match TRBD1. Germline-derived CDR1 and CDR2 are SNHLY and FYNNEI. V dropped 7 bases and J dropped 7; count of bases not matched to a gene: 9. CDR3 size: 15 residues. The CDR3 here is CASNSGQGARNEQFF. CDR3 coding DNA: TGTGCCAGCAACTCCGGACAGGGGGCGCGTAATGAGCAGTTCTTC.

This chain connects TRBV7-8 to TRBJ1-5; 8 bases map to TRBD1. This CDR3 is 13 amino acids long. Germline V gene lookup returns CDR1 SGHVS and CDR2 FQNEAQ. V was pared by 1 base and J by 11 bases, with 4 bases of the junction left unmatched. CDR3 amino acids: CASSLDRGWSQHF. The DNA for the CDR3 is TGTGCCAGCAGCTTAGACAGGGGGTGGTCCCAGCATTTT.

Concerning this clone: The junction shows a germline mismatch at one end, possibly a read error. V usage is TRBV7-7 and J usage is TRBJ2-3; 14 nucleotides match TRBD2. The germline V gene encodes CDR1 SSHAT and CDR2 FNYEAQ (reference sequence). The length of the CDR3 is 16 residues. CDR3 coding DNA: TGTGCTAGCAGCCAGGGACTAGCGGGGGGCACAGATACGCAGTATTTT. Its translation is CASSQGLAGGTDTQYF.

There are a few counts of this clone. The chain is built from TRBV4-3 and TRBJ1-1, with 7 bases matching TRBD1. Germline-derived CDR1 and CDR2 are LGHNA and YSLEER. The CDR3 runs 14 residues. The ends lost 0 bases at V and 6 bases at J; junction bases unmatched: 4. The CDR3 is CASSQDRGSSEAFF. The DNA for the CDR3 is TGCGCCAGCAGCCAAGACAGGGGGAGTTCTGAAGCTTTCTTT.

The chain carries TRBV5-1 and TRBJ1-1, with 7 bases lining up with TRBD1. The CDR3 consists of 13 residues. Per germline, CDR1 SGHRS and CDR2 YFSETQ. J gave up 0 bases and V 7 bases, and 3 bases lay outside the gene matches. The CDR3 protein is CASGDSVNTEAFF. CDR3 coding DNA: TGCGCCAGCGGGGACAGTGTGAACACTGAAGCTTTCTTT.

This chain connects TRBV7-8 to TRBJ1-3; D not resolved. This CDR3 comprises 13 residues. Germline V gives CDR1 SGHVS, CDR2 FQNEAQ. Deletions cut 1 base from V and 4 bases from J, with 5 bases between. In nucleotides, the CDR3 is TGTGCCAGCAGCTTAGGACGGGGAAACACCATATATTTT. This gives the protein CASSLGRGNTIYF.

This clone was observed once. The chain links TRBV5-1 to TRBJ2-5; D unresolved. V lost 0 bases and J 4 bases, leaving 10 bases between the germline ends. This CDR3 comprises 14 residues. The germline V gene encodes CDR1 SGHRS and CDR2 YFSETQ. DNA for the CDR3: TGCGCCAGCAGCTTGGGTCAGTTACCAGAGACCCAGTACTTC. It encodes CASSLGQLPETQYF.

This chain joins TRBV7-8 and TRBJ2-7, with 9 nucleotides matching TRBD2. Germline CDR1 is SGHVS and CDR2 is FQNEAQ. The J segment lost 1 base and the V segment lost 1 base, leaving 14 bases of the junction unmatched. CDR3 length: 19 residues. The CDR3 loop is CASSLVGGGEYQRSYEQYF. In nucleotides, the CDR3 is TGTGCCAGCAGCTTAGTGGGCGGGGGGGAATATCAAAGATCCTACGAGCAGTACTTC. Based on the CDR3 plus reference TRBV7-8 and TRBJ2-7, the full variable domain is GAGVSQSPRYKVAKRGQDVALRCDPISGHVSLFWYQQALGQGPEFLTYFQNEAQLDKSGLPSDRFFAERPEGSVSTLKIQRTQQEDSAVYLCASSLVGGGEYQRSYEQYFGPGTRLTVT.

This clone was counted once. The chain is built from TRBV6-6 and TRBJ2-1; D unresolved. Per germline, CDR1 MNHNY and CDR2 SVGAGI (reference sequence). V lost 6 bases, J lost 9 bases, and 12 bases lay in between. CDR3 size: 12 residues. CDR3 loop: CASRDTRLEQFF. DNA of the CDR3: TGTGCCAGCAGAGACACACGGCTTGAGCAGTTCTTC.

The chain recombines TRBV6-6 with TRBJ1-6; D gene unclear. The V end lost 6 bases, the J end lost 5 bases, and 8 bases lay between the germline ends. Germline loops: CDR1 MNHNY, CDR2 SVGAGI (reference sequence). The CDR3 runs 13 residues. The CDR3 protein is CASRPTHNSPLHF. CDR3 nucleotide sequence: TGTGCCAGCAGGCCGACCCATAATTCACCCCTCCACTTT.